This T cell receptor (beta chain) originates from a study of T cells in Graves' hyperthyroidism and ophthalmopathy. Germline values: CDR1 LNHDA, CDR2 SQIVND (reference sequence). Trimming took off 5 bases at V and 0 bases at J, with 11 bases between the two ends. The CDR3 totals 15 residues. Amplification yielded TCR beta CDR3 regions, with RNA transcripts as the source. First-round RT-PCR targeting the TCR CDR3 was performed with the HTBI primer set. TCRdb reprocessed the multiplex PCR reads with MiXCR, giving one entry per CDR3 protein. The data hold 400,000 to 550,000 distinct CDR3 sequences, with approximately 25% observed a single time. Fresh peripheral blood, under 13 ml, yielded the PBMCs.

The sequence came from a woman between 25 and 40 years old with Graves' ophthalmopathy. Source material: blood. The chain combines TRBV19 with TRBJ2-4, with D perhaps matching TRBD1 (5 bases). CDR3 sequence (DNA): TGTGCCAGTAGTGGGCGACAGTTAGCCAAAAACATTCAGTACTTC. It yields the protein CASSGRQLAKNIQYF.